What follows describes a single T cell receptor beta chain. The germline V gene encodes CDR1 MNHEY and CDR2 SVGAGI. The germline V and J ends were trimmed by 8 bases and 0 bases, with 11 bases remaining between them. The CDR3 totals 13 residues. These data come from a study of blood T cell repertoires in COVID-19. Study-level information: Acute and convalescent COVID-19 specimens originated in the United States, Italy and Spain.

The protocol was immunoSEQ multiplex PCR, while the TCRdb copy is restricted to in-frame clones and leaves out a portion. This sample has approximately 400,000 clones, with 88% found just once. Sequenced material: PBMCs or T cells enriched from blood (not recorded which). V and J are TRBV6-5 and TRBJ2-7; a possible D gene is TRBD1 (6 bases). The source is a woman aged 18-29 years who had recovered from COVID-19. CDR3 DNA: TGTGCCAGCCGATGGACAGACTCCTACGAGCAGTACTTC. Protein sequence: CASRWTDSYEQYF.